Included here is one T cell receptor (beta chain) sequence, with context. This sample is drawn from a study of shared clonotypes between healthy human individuals. Sequenced by immunoSEQ multiplex PCR; TCRdb stores in-frame clones only, minus some. The sample records hundreds of thousands of clones, roughly 77% being singletons. Donors, healthy HIV-negative adults, lacked recent acute infections or vaccinations. Germline CDR1 is MNHNY and CDR2 is SVGAGI (reference sequence). Trimming pared 2 bases from V and 7 bases from J, leaving 9 bases between. The CDR3 length is 14 residues. This sequence was found in a woman between 40 and 55 years old in good health. Some clones in this sample may be carry-over from other donors' samples. Sequenced material: PBMCs. The chain is built from TRBV6-6 and TRBJ1-6, with unresolved D. Here the CDR3 reads CASSYHPPNSPLHF. The CDR3 bases are TGTGCCAGCAGTTACCATCCGCCCAATTCACCCCTCCACTTT.